A selection of T cell receptor beta chains follows, all from one sample in a study of cytomegalovirus exposure and HLA in healthy donors. Some clones are missing from TCRdb's copy, which holds only in-frame ones; the method was immunoSEQ multiplex PCR. The table has some 130,000 clones, around 81% seen once; the top ten hold about 0.7%. The sequenced material came from PBMCs. The receptors shown here come from a man aged 18 to 35 in good health and CMV-seronegative. The CDR3 runs from the conserved cysteine through the conserved F or W. The D gene is left open where the match is weak. Clone size appears in some rows only: once, few, many, or a class for an expanded clone.

j_gene,v_gene,abundance,d_gene,CDR3nt,CDR3aa
TRBJ2-1,TRBV14,NA,TRBD2,TGTGCCAGCAGCCAACACTTGACTAGCGGGGGCTACAATGAGCAGTTCTTC,CASSQHLTSGGYNEQFF
TRBJ2-1,TRBV9,NA,TRBD1,TGTGCCAGCACCCGGGGGGACAGGGTTATCGATGAGCAGTTCTTC,CASTRGDRVIDEQFF
TRBJ2-3,TRBV30,NA,NA,TGTGCCTGGAGTATGGCCCGGGCAGATACGCAGTATTTT,CAWSMARADTQYF
TRBJ1-5,TRBV7-8,NA,NA,TGTGCCAGCAAGTTAGGGGCGAGCAATCAGCCCCAGCATTTT,CASKLGASNQPQHF
TRBJ2-1,TRBV6-4,NA,TRBD2,TGTGCCAGCAGTGTGACTAGCGGGGTTGATTTTACGGCCCACAATGAGCAGTTCTTC,CASSVTSGVDFTAHNEQFF
TRBJ1-2,TRBV19,NA,NA,TGTGCCAGTAGCTACCGAGGGACACACATCTATGGCTACACCTTC,CASSYRGTHIYGYTF
TRBJ2-5,TRBV9,NA,TRBD2,TGTGCCAGCAGCACCATGGGGATAGCGGGGAAAGAGACCCAGTACTTC,CASSTMGIAGKETQYF
TRBJ1-2,TRBV29-1,NA,NA,TGCAGCGTTGAAGATCAGGTCCAGGATGGAGGCTACACCTTC,CSVEDQVQDGGYTF
TRBJ2-5,TRBV29-1,NA,NA,TGCAGCGTTCTTGGACTCCAAGAGACCCAGTACTTC,CSVLGLQETQYF
TRBJ1-6,TRBV7-8,NA,NA,TGTGCCAGCAGCTTATCAGGGCCCAGGGTTAATTCACCCCTCCACTTT,CASSLSGPRVNSPLHF
TRBJ1-1,TRBV10-1,NA,TRBD1,TGCGCCAGCAGTGAGGGGACAGGGTGGTTGAACACTGAAGCTTTCTTT,CASSEGTGWLNTEAFF
TRBJ1-1,TRBV5-1,NA,NA,TGCGCCAGCAGCTTGTGGAGGGTGTATGACACTGAAGCTTTCTTT,CASSLWRVYDTEAFF
TRBJ2-3,TRBV27,NA,TRBD1,TGTGCCAGCAGTAACAGGGGGTATTCCACAGATACGCAGTATTTT,CASSNRGYSTDTQYF
TRBJ2-7,TRBV5-1,NA,TRBD2,TGCGCCAGCAGCTTGCGCTCAGCTAGCGGGGTCTCCTACGAGCAGTACTTC,CASSLRSASGVSYEQYF
TRBJ1-2,TRBV7-8,NA,NA,TGTGCCAGCAGCTCGCAAAAACCAGGGCTAGGAGGCTACACCTTC,CASSSQKPGLGGYTF
TRBJ1-1,TRBV7-2,NA,TRBD1,TGTGCCAGCAGCTTAGCCGGGACAGCGAACACTGAAGCTTTCTTT,CASSLAGTANTEAFF
TRBJ2-1,TRBV9,NA,TRBD2,TGTGCCAGCAGCGTAGAGACTAGCGGGCTCTCCTACAATGAGCAGTTCTTC,CASSVETSGLSYNEQFF
TRBJ2-1,TRBV4-3,NA,NA,TGCGCCAGCAGCCAGACCCAGGGGATGGATGAGCAGTTCTTC,CASSQTQGMDEQFF
TRBJ2-4,TRBV28,NA,TRBD1,TGTGCCAGCAGTCCCATCGACAGGGAGGCCAAAAACATTCAGTACTTC,CASSPIDREAKNIQYF
TRBJ1-4,TRBV2,NA,TRBD1,TGTGCCAGGACAGGGGAGAATGAAAAACTGTTTTTT,CARTGENEKLFF
TRBJ1-1,TRBV5-6,NA,NA,TGTGCCAGCAGCTGGTCTTCGGGCACTGAAGCTTTCTTT,CASSWSSGTEAFF
TRBJ2-2,TRBV10-3,NA,TRBD1,TGTGCCATCACCGGGACAGGGAACACCGGGGAGCTGTTTTTT,CAITGTGNTGELFF
TRBJ1-1,TRBV5-6,NA,NA,TGTGCCAGCAGCCGAAACAGGGTGAGGCGAGCTGAAGCTTTCTTT,CASSRNRVRRAEAFF
TRBJ1-1,TRBV6-1,NA,NA,TGTGCCAGCAGTGGCGGCGCCTGGAATTTGGGAGCTTTCTTT,CASSGGAWNLGAFF
TRBJ1-2,TRBV2,NA,TRBD1,TGTGCCAGCAGCCTTCATATACAGGGGCCCTACTATGGCTACACCTTC,CASSLHIQGPYYGYTF
TRBJ2-7,TRBV19,once,NA,TGTGCCAGTAGGACCTCCGTGACGGAGTACTACGAGCAGTACTTC,CASRTSVTEYYEQYF
TRBJ1-1,TRBV9,NA,TRBD1,TGTGCCAGCAGCGCCCGGGACAGGAACACTGAAGCTTTCTTT,CASSARDRNTEAFF
TRBJ1-1,TRBV27,few,NA,TGTGCCAGCAGTTTTAATAGGGGGGGATTTTCTGAAGCTTTCTTT,CASSFNRGGFSEAFF
TRBJ1-2,TRBV27,NA,TRBD1,TGTGCCAGCAGTTTGGGGACAGGGGGAAACTATGGCTACACCTTC,CASSLGTGGNYGYTF
TRBJ2-1,TRBV27,NA,TRBD1,TGTGCCAGCAGTTTATTTAGAGGGACAGGGGCTGGCGAGCAGTTCTTC,CASSLFRGTGAGEQFF